This T cell receptor (beta chain) was found in a study of Graves' ophthalmopathy and Graves' hyperthyroidism. Study details: Samples of peripheral blood were obtained at initial diagnosis, prior to treatment of any kind. Study conclusions and caveats: Researchers report that a 13-signature model separated ophthalmopathy from stable hyperthyroidism, posting roughly 90% sensitivity and about 80% specificity.

Every ophthalmopathy donor presented moderate-to-severe activity, CAS ≥3, NOSPECS ≥4 and duration under 3 months. Pregnant or lactating patients and those with other autoimmune diseases or uncontrolled infections were excluded. Scientists amplified the TCR beta CDR3 regions from RNA transcripts. The first-round RT-PCR employed HTBI primers together with the Qiagen OneStep RT-PCR kit. A multiplex PCR was then performed as the second round. MiXCR, applied by TCRdb to the multiplex PCR reads, yields one record per CDR3 protein. The table includes almost 750,000 distinct CDR3 sequences, about 44% detected once. In this sample, this clonotype turned up a few times. The target antigen is unknown. This clonotype was sampled from an adult man with Graves' ophthalmopathy. The sample was peripheral blood.

Here the CDR3 reads CASSIVGWDQPQHF. DNA of the CDR3: TGTGCCAGTAGTATAGTCGGCTGGGATCAGCCCCAGCATTTT. This rearrangement joins TRBV19 to TRBJ1-5; the D is unclear. Looked up from germline, CDR1 is LNHDA and CDR2 is SQIVND (reference sequence). V gave up 1 base and J gave up 5 bases, with 9 bases separating them. The CDR3 extends over 14 amino acids. The full variable domain, in which reference TRBV19 and TRBJ1-5 provide the parts outside the CDR3, is DGGITQSPKYLFRKEGQNVTLSCEQNLNHDAMYWYRQDPGQGLRLIYYSQIVNDFQKGDIAEGYSVSREKKESFPLTVTSAQKNPTAFYLCASSIVGWDQPQHFGDGTRLSIL.